The source of this T cell receptor beta chain is a study of T cell responses to AZD1222 COVID-19 vaccine. Study outcomes and limitations: With two AZD1222 doses given, Spike-specific TCR breadth and depth both rose. Without day 14 samples, only post-peak T cell repertoires were studied.

V was cut by 2 bases and J by 4 bases, with 2 bases left in between. The CDR3 runs 10 residues. CDR1 and CDR2 from the germline V gene are DFQATT and SNEGSKA (reference sequence). Sequencing used immunoSEQ multiplex PCR; TCRdb keeps in-frame clones, though not all of them. The data hold fewer than 200,000 clones, with roughly 91% observed a single time. As concerns this clone: Its matching antigen is unknown.

Second-dose intervals near 4 or 12 weeks were combined. V and J are TRBV20-1 and TRBJ2-5; D call uncertain. This specimen consisted of peripheral blood, obtained 28 days after the second AZD1222 dose. The receptor's source is an adult who received the AZD1222 COVID-19 vaccine. CDR3 protein: CSARRETQYF. The CDR3 DNA follows: TGCAGTGCTAGACGAGAGACCCAGTACTTC.